One and the same sample provided the 13 T cell receptor beta chains below, sequenced in a study of control samples from healthy donors and cancer patients. Some clones are missing from TCRdb's copy, which holds only in-frame ones; the method was immunoSEQ multiplex PCR. The sample carries about 98,000 clones, approximately 80% recorded once. The sample was blood. These receptor sequences come from a woman in her 30s in good health.

The V call is TRBV7-2, the J call TRBJ1-6; D perhaps matches TRBD1 (5 bases). V lost 5 bases and J lost 2, with 13 bases in between. The V gene's germline CDR1 is SGHTA and CDR2 FQGNSA. This CDR3 has 16 amino acids. CDR3 residues: CASSVRGKAYNSPLHF. The CDR3 bases are TGTGCCAGCAGCGTACGGGGGAAAGCCTATAATTCACCCCTCCACTTT.

This sequence joins TRBV5-1 and TRBJ2-2; tentative D call: TRBD2 (6 bases). The length of the CDR3 is 14 residues. V lost 0 bases to trimming and J lost 5 bases, with 8 bases between them. CDR1 and CDR2 (germline): SGHRS, YFSETQ. CDR3 in DNA: TGCGCCAGCAGCTTGGAGCTAGCGACCGGGGAGCTGTTTTTT. This translates into CASSLELATGELFF.

Only a few counts were recorded for this clone. This chain connects TRBV5-1 to TRBJ2-1; weak D call: TRBD1 (5 bases). This CDR3 is 15 amino acids long. Germline-derived CDR1 and CDR2 are SGHRS and YFSETQ. Trimming removed 1 base at V and 5 bases at J, with 13 bases between. CDR3 amino acids: CASSLSRARNNEQFF. The CDR3 DNA sequence: TGCGCCAGCAGCTTGAGCAGGGCGCGAAACAATGAGCAGTTCTTC.

Only a few counts were recorded for this clone. The J gene is TRBJ1-2, the V gene TRBV29-1, with D perhaps matching TRBD1 (5 bases). Germline CDR1 is SQVTM and CDR2 is ANQGSEA. Trimming shortened V by 1 base and J by 2 bases, and 11 bases separated the two germline ends. The CDR3 runs 14 residues. CDR3 loop: CSVEVGTVNYGYTF. CDR3 sequence (DNA): TGCAGCGTTGAAGTGGGGACGGTGAACTATGGCTACACCTTC.

J is TRBJ1-2 and V is TRBV7-3; 8 bases are shared with TRBD1. Germline V gene sequence: CDR1 SGHTA, CDR2 FQGTGA. This CDR3 has 13 amino acids. With V trimmed by 5 bases and J by 8 bases, 7 bases remained unmatched. CDR3 in DNA: TGTGCCAGCAGCCTCAGGGGGCGGGAGGGCTACACCTTC. It specifies CASSLRGREGYTF.

This clone occurred once. This sequence joins TRBV19 and TRBJ2-2; 15 bases fit TRBD2. Unmatched junction bases numbered 7, after V lost 4 bases and J lost 7 bases. The CDR3 totals 17 residues. Germline CDR1 reads LNHDA; CDR2 reads SQIVND (reference sequence). CDR3 sequence: CASSTRTSGGALGELFF. For the CDR3, the DNA is TGTGCCAGTAGTACCCGGACTAGCGGGGGGGCCCTCGGGGAGCTGTTTTTT.

The rearrangement uses TRBV28 and TRBJ1-2; a weak D match, TRBD1 (5 bases). Trimming pared 5 bases from V and 2 bases from J, leaving 18 bases between. The CDR3 totals 16 residues. Looked up from germline, CDR1 is MDHEN and CDR2 is SYDVKM. As DNA, the CDR3 is TGTGCCAGCAGTGCCCCTGGGGGGGGAGGGAACTATGGCTACACCTTC. It specifies CASSAPGGGGNYGYTF.

The V and J genes are TRBV6-4 and TRBJ2-1, with D possibly TRBD2 on 7 matching bases. Germline V CDR1 and CDR2: MRHNA, SNTAGT. This CDR3 is built from 15 residues. Trimming pared 0 bases from V and 14 bases from J, leaving 20 bases between. CDR3 loop: CASSDSTHAGGGKFF. The CDR3 DNA sequence: TGTGCCAGCAGTGACTCGACCCATGCTGGGGGGGGCAAGTTCTTC.

This clone showed up just once. The chain carries TRBV3-1 (or the pseudogene TRBV3-2) and TRBJ2-3, with TRBD2 matching 9 bases. V dropped 0 bases and J dropped 4; count of bases not matched to a gene: 2. In germline, CDR1 is LGHDT, CDR2 YNNKEL (reference sequence). The CDR3 contains 15 residues. CDR3 sequence reads: CASSQDAGGPDTQYF. DNA for the CDR3: TGTGCCAGCAGCCAAGACGCGGGGGGGCCAGATACGCAGTATTTT.

This clone was picked up one time. The chain is built from TRBV3-1 (or the pseudogene TRBV3-2) and TRBJ1-5, with D unresolved. There are 14 residues in the CDR3. Trimming shortened V by 5 bases and J by 5 bases, and 13 bases separated the two germline ends. Germline assignment: CDR1 LGHDT and CDR2 YNNKEL (reference sequence). The CDR3 reads CASSRSLFHQPQHF. The CDR3 DNA sequence: TGTGCCAGCAGCAGAAGCCTCTTCCATCAGCCCCAGCATTTT.

The J gene is TRBJ1-3, the V gene TRBV11-2; D ambiguous. Germline loops: CDR1 SGHAT, CDR2 FQNNGV. The CDR3 runs 12 residues. V lost 5 bases, J lost 5 bases, and 7 bases lay in between. CDR3 sequence reads: CASSANRNTIYF. In DNA form, the CDR3 reads TGTGCCAGCAGCGCCAACAGAAACACCATATATTTT.

CDR3: CAWSVRADEQYF. CDR3 DNA: TGTGCCTGGAGTGTACGGGCGGACGAGCAGTACTTC. The J gene is TRBJ2-7, the V gene TRBV30; no reliable D call. Germline V gene data show CDR1 as GTSNPN and CDR2 as SVGIG (reference sequence). Trimming took 0 bases from V and 5 from J, leaving 8 bases between them. The CDR3 spans 12 residues.

The genes are TRBV4-3 and TRBJ2-4; D possibly corresponds to TRBD2 (6 bases). The V gene lost 4 bases and the J gene lost 8 bases, with 15 bases spanning the gap. Germline CDR1 and CDR2: LGHNA and YSLEER. This CDR3 has 14 residues. In nucleotides, the CDR3 is TGCGCCAGCAGCCCAGGCGGATGGGGGGACATTCAGTACTTC. Translating gives CASSPGGWGDIQYF.